Presented here are 27 T cell receptor beta chains from one specimen sequenced in a study of shared clonotypes between healthy human individuals. Using immunoSEQ multiplex PCR, the repertoire was profiled, and TCRdb retains in-frame clones only, with some absent. Of over 850,000 clones in the sample, about four fifths were seen once. Sequencing was carried out using memory CD4+ T cells from PBMCs. Subset reported: CD45RA-negative fraction. Receptors were obtained from a man younger than 30 in good health. Some clones in this sample may be carry-over from other donors' samples.

The J gene is TRBJ2-5, the V gene TRBV5-6, with TRBD2 identical over 12 bases. This CDR3 is 19 amino acids long. Germline loops: CDR1 SGHDT, CDR2 YYEEEE. J lost 3 bases, V lost 4 bases, and 16 bases had no gene match. The CDR3 nucleotides are TGTGCCAGCAGCGCGAGGAGGACAGGGGCTAGCGGGAGGGAAGAGACCCAGTACTTC. Translation: CASSARRTGASGREETQYF.

Note on this clone: Different DNA sequences within this sample yield the same CDR3. V usage is TRBV28 and J usage is TRBJ2-5, with D uncertain. Trimming took off 4 bases at V and 4 bases at J, with 1 base between the two ends. Germline lookup yields CDR1 MDHEN and CDR2 SYDVKM. This CDR3 is built from 10 residues. CDR3 in amino acids: CASSSETQYF. The DNA of the CDR3 is TGTGCCAGCAGTTCAGAGACCCAGTACTTC.

This chain connects TRBV6-1 to TRBJ1-4, with TRBD1 as a possible D gene (5 bases). Between the trimmed V and J ends, which lost 6 bases and 0 bases, there was a span of 11 bases. Germline loops: CDR1 MNHNS, CDR2 SASEGT. This CDR3 contains 15 residues. This CDR3 reads CASRVAGTTNEKLFF. CDR3 sequence (DNA): TGTGCCAGCAGAGTTGCAGGGACAACTAATGAAAAACTGTTTTTT.

The rearrangement joins TRBV5-1 to TRBJ1-1; D gene uncertain. The CDR3 spans 12 residues. Germline CDR1 is SGHRS and CDR2 is YFSETQ. Trimming left V 4 bases short and J 10 bases short, with 14 bases between. The chain's CDR3 is CASSEDESRAFF. For the CDR3, the DNA is TGCGCCAGCAGCGAGGACGAGTCGAGAGCTTTCTTT.

V gene TRBV28 combines with J gene TRBJ1-6; possibly TRBD1 for D (5 bases). The germline CDR1 and CDR2 sequences are MDHEN and SYDVKM. The CDR3 is 13 amino acids. V lost 5 bases, J lost 9 bases, and 11 bases lay in between. CDR3 nucleotides: TGTGCCAGCAGTCTCATTGGGGGTTCACCCCTCCACTTT. This gives the protein CASSLIGGSPLHF.

The chain uses TRBV6-4 and TRBJ1-4, with unresolved D. The V gene's germline CDR1 is MRHNA and CDR2 SNTAGT. V dropped 3 bases and J dropped 0 bases, with 8 bases sitting between them. This CDR3 spans 15 amino acids. The CDR3 DNA follows: TGTGCCAGCAGTGAGGGCGCGGCAACTAATGAAAAACTGTTTTTT. This gives the protein CASSEGAATNEKLFF.

This clone was found a few times. V gene TRBV2 combines with J gene TRBJ2-5; 13 nucleotides line up with TRBD2. Germline V gene lookup returns CDR1 SNHLY and CDR2 FYNNEI. This CDR3 is 16 amino acids long. V lost 10 bases to trimming and J lost 5 bases; unmatched junction nucleotides: 13. The CDR3 DNA reads as TGTGCCACCAGACTAGCGGGAGGTACAGGAGTCGAGACCCAGTACTTC. As protein: CATRLAGGTGVETQYF.

The chain joins TRBV9 to TRBJ2-3; 8 nucleotides line up with TRBD1. After removal of 5 bases from V and 2 bases from J, the junction contained 7 bases not matched to a gene. CDR1 SGDLS and CDR2 YYNGEE come from the germline V gene. The CDR3 covers 15 residues. CDR3 in amino acids: CASRRQGLDTDTQYF. The CDR3 DNA is TGTGCCAGCAGGAGACAGGGGCTCGACACAGATACGCAGTATTTT.

The rearrangement links TRBV28 to TRBJ2-2, with 11 bases matching TRBD2. Germline V lookup: CDR1 MDHEN, CDR2 SYDVKM. This CDR3 is built from 16 residues. Trimming removed 5 bases from V and 5 bases from J; junction bases left unmatched: 7. CDR3 region: CASSPLRLAGTGELFF. The CDR3 DNA reads as TGTGCCAGCAGTCCCCTCCGACTAGCGGGAACCGGGGAGCTGTTTTTT.

This chain uses TRBV2 with TRBJ1-1; D may be TRBD1 (6 bases). Germline assignment: CDR1 SNHLY and CDR2 FYNNEI. The V end lost 6 bases, the J end lost 1 base, and 21 bases lay between the germline ends. CDR3 length: 17 residues. The CDR3 is CASSPWGRGSANTEAFF. The CDR3 nucleotides read TGTGCCAGCAGCCCCTGGGGGCGCGGCTCCGCGAACACTGAAGCTTTCTTT.

Comment on this clone: The sample contains more than one DNA sequence encoding this CDR3. The genes are TRBV2 and TRBJ1-5; D unclear. The CDR3 covers 12 residues. Germline CDR1 SNHLY, CDR2 FYNNEI. The germline V and J ends were trimmed by 5 bases and 4 bases, with 6 bases remaining between them. CDR3: CASSPSNQPQHF. In DNA form, the CDR3 reads TGTGCCAGCAGTCCTTCTAATCAGCCCCAGCATTTT.

This clone was counted many times. The rearrangement joins TRBV10-1 to TRBJ1-1, with 9 bases lining up with TRBD1. The CDR3 extends over 14 amino acids. Germline CDR1 is WNHNN and CDR2 is SYGVQD (reference sequence). The V segment lost 0 bases and the J segment 11 bases; nucleotides outside the gene matches: 7. Here the CDR3 DNA reads TGCGCCAGCAGTGAGTCGGGGATGGGGACAGGGGCTTTCTTT. As protein: CASSESGMGTGAFF.

The chain recombines TRBV15 with TRBJ1-2; no clear D gene. CDR3 size: 12 residues. V shed 0 bases and J shed 8 bases, with 7 bases lying between them. Germline lookup yields CDR1 LNHNV and CDR2 YYDKDF (reference sequence). The CDR3 DNA is TGTGCCACCAGCAGAGATCTGTTCGGCTACACCTTC. Translating gives CATSRDLFGYTF.

The chain uses TRBV5-1 and TRBJ1-1; D is uncertain. Trimming took 6 bases from V and 0 from J, leaving 9 bases between them. The CDR3 consists of 13 residues. CDR1 SGHRS and CDR2 YFSETQ come from the germline V gene. CDR3 nucleotide sequence: TGCGCCAGCACGGACGAGATGAACACTGAAGCTTTCTTT. Encoded protein: CASTDEMNTEAFF.

As regards this clone: This may come from a read error, since a much larger clone is one base off. This sequence joins TRBV6-1 and TRBJ2-7; no definite D call. CDR1 and CDR2 (germline): MNHNS, SASEGT. The CDR3 extends over 13 amino acids. As DNA, the CDR3 is TGTGCCTTAACGACGGAGAATACCTACAAGCAGTACTTC. Its protein product is CALTTENTYKQYF.

The rearrangement uses TRBV10-2 and TRBJ2-7; 7 positions match TRBD2. V was clipped by 4 bases and J by 4 bases; unmatched bases: 7. Looked up from germline, CDR1 is WSHSY and CDR2 is SAAADI. This CDR3 has 14 residues. The CDR3 is CASSGSGRRYEQYF. Here the CDR3 DNA reads TGCGCCAGCAGTGGCTCCGGGAGGCGGTACGAGCAGTACTTC.

As concerns this clone: This may be a read error, as it is one base from a much larger clone. The chain carries TRBV28 and TRBJ1-1; D is unclear. V gave up 2 bases and J gave up 3 bases, with 10 bases separating them. The CDR3 consists of 14 residues. Per germline, CDR1 MDHEN and CDR2 SYDVKM. CDR3 nucleotide sequence: TGTGCCAGCAGTTTAACAACGGTGGACACTGAAGCTTTCTTT. Translated: CASSLTTVDTEAFF.

The CDR3 reads CASSLRLAWAGFYEQYF. DNA for the CDR3: TGTGCCAGCAGTTTACGGCTAGCCTGGGCCGGGTTCTACGAGCAGTACTTC. The chain couples TRBV28 to TRBJ2-7; TRBD2 is a possible D gene (5 bases). Trimming pared 2 bases from V and 3 bases from J, leaving 20 bases between. Per the germline V gene, CDR1 is MDHEN and CDR2 is SYDVKM. The CDR3 totals 17 residues. The full variable domain, with the rest looked up from reference TRBV28 and TRBJ2-7, is DVKVTQSSRYLVKRTGEKVFLECVQDMDHENMFWYRQDPGLGLRLIYFSYDVKMKEKGDIPEGYSVSREKKERFSLILESASTNQTSMYLCASSLRLAWAGFYEQYFGPGTRLTVT.

The chain uses TRBV20-1 and TRBJ1-4; 7 bases fit TRBD1. V trimming: 1 base; J trimming: 11 bases; junction bases outside the gene matches: 1. Germline values: CDR1 DFQATT, CDR2 SNEGSKA (reference sequence). The CDR3 covers 11 residues. The chain's CDR3 is CSARVGQKLFF. CDR3 in DNA: TGCAGTGCTAGAGTGGGACAGAAACTGTTTTTT.

The chain joins TRBV9 to TRBJ2-5; no firm D call. The CDR3 contains 13 residues. CDR1 and CDR2 (germline): SGDLS, YYNGEE. The V end lost 6 bases, the J end lost 5 bases, and 14 bases lay between the germline ends. CDR3: CASTEPGWETQYF. CDR3 DNA sequence: TGTGCCAGCACCGAACCCGGTTGGGAGACCCAGTACTTC.

The J gene is TRBJ1-2, the V gene TRBV25-1; 7 bases match TRBD1. The CDR3 is made up of 14 amino acids. After removal of 7 bases from V and 7 bases from J, the junction contained 12 bases not matched to a gene. Germline CDR1 and CDR2: MGHDK and SYGVNS. CDR3 DNA: TGTGCCAGCACCCGTACAGGGGCCAAGGGTGGCTACACCTTC. Residues: CASTRTGAKGGYTF.

The chain links TRBV23-1 to TRBJ2-3, with D possibly matching TRBD2 (5 bases). TRBV23-1 is designated an ORF whose function remains uncertain. Trimming took off 7 bases at V and 7 bases at J, with 9 bases between the two ends. CDR3 length equals 11 residues. The DNA of the CDR3 is TGCGCCAGCACCCGGGGATATACGCAGTATTTT. It specifies CASTRGYTQYF.

V usage is TRBV2 and J usage is TRBJ1-5; 8 nucleotides agree with TRBD1. CDR3 length equals 16 residues. V gave up 3 bases and J gave up 0 bases; unmatched junction bases: 4. Germline assignment: CDR1 SNHLY and CDR2 FYNNEI. CDR3 in DNA: TGTGCCAGCAGTGAGTACAGGGGGTATAGCAATCAGCCCCAGCATTTT. Translated: CASSEYRGYSNQPQHF.

J is TRBJ2-3 and V is TRBV6-5, with unresolved D. The germline CDR1 and CDR2 sequences are MNHEY and SVGAGI. The CDR3 loop spans 14 amino acids. V lost 10 bases and J 2 bases, leaving 16 bases between the germline ends. CDR3 DNA sequence: TGTGCCACCGGACCCTACCCTCACACAGATACGCAGTATTTT. Translating it yields CATGPYPHTDTQYF.

The chain has TRBV28 and TRBJ1-4; D is possibly TRBD1 (6 bases). This CDR3 comprises 16 residues. Germline loops: CDR1 MDHEN, CDR2 SYDVKM. Trimming cost V 8 bases and J 0 bases, with 16 bases left between them. CDR3 sequence (DNA): TGTGCCAGCGCCGGAAGGACAGCTTCAACTAATGAAAAACTGTTTTTT. Encoded protein: CASAGRTASTNEKLFF.

V is TRBV7-2 and J is TRBJ2-1, with TRBD2 matching over 13 bases. The germline gives CDR1 SGHTA, CDR2 FQGNSA. J was trimmed by 3 bases and V by 5 bases; bases with no gene match: 7. The CDR3 has 17 amino acids. The chain's CDR3 is CASSQAGTSGIYNEQFF. CDR3 coding DNA: TGTGCCAGCAGCCAGGCCGGGACTAGCGGGATCTACAATGAGCAGTTCTTC. Together with reference TRBV7-2 and TRBJ2-1, the CDR3 gives the full variable domain: GAGVSQSPSNKVTEKGKDVELRCDPISGHTALYWYRQSLGQGLEFLIYFQGNSAPDKSGLPSDRFSAERTGGSVSTLTIQRTQQEDSAVYLCASSQAGTSGIYNEQFFGPGTRLTVL.

The chain combines TRBV5-6 with TRBJ2-1; possibly TRBD2 for D (6 bases). CDR3 length equals 13 residues. V was shortened by 4 bases and J by 14 bases, with 19 bases between the two germline ends. CDR1 SGHDT and CDR2 YYEEEE come from the germline V gene. CDR3 protein: CASSENPGLSEFF. CDR3 nucleotides: TGTGCCAGCAGCGAAAACCCGGGACTTTCGGAGTTCTTC. The variable domain in full, with the rest retrieved from reference TRBV5-6 and TRBJ2-1, is DAGVTQSPTHLIKTRGQQVTLRCSPKSGHDTVSWYQQALGQGPQFIFQYYEEEERQRGNFPDRFSGHQFPNYSSELNVNALLLGDSALYLCASSENPGLSEFFGPGTRLTVL.